Listed here is a single TCR beta chain. This clonotype occurred many times. The antigen it recognizes is unknown. No base quality information exists; no much larger clone differs at one position. Inclusive of the bounding cysteine and phenylalanine, the CDR3 is 15 residues long. Only CDR3 DNA remains: 45 bases, in frame from the first base. The trim is 3 bases for V and 0 bases for J, with a gap of 11 bases between the germline ends. Looking up the germline V gene (reference sequence) yields CDR1 LNHDA and CDR2 SQIVND. The data were taken from a study of T cells in Graves' hyperthyroidism and ophthalmopathy (dated by TCRdb to 2018 to 2020). With respect to the entire study: Peripheral blood samples were taken at initial diagnosis, before any treatment was given. A discovery cohort of approximately 100 patients, 43 with Graves' ophthalmopathy and 57 with stable Graves' hyperthyroidism, was used to find distinguishing TCR V-J signatures. Prospective prediction of ophthalmopathy was tested in an independent validation cohort of approximately 19 hyperthyroidism patients and around 16 patients who later progressed to ophthalmopathy. The roughly 100 discovery patients were randomly divided into training and test sets at a 7:3 ratio. The study also compared thyroid tissue and blood T-cell repertoires from five or six Graves' hyperthyroidism patients. Once sampling was done, hyperthyroidism patients were given methimazole at a starting dose of 30 mg daily, whereas ophthalmopathy patients were given high-dose intravenous methylprednisolone. The paper reports TCR Vbeta CDR3 sequencing of some 140 peripheral blood samples: over 40 ophthalmopathy, fewer than 85 hyperthyroidism and around 17 progressor patients. Overall results and qualifications from the work: Ophthalmopathy was separated from stable hyperthyroidism by a 13 V-J signature model, with over 85% sensitivity and about 81% specificity obtained in cross-validation and 80%/75% obtained in testing. In validation, the model predicted progression to ophthalmopathy with around 71% sensitivity and approximately 78% specificity, a median of about six months before onset. Most expanded thyroid clonotypes (frequency above 0.001) were also found in blood, which suggests that blood repertoires may mirror thyroid immune responses. Sample size was not statistically predetermined, and blinding of investigators to group allocation was not performed.

The TCR beta CDR3 regions were amplified from RNA transcripts. The first round of RT-PCR for the TCR CDR3 was performed with the HTBI primer set and the Qiagen OneStep RT-PCR kit. A second multiplex PCR round built the libraries, followed by size selection and purification. Libraries were sequenced paired-end with 100 bp reads on an Illumina HiSeq2000. In the authors' own workflow: SOAPnuke was used to process the raw data, with reads discarded if the reads contained adapters or uncalled bases, had a mean Phred below 15, or lacked an exact constant-primer or identifier match. COPE v1.2.5 was used to merge the high-quality paired reads, and each unique nucleotide sequence was defined as a clonotype. Clonotypes were aligned to IMGT TRBV, TRBD and TRBJ reference segments using MiTCR v1.1. Only V-J combinations with frequency above 0.0001, covering 99% to 99.2% of repertoires, were analysed. The TCS score was defined as the ratio of F50 (clonal expansion) to E x V (chaos), calculated using BLOSUM62-based TCRdist between CDR3 peptides within each V-J. Welch's t-statistics and random forest reduced roughly 530 V-J features to roughly 13, which were used in a naive Bayes classifier (R e1071). The Morisita-Horn index was used to measure how similar the thyroid and blood repertoires were. TCRdb passed the public sequencing reads through fastp at Q25 and MiXCR, retaining productive beta sequences. Rows merge per CDR3 protein into single entries with the most common DNA and genes. In this record, the V and J calls reflect TCRdb's handling and not the investigators' own analysis. The sample table holds fewer than 750,000 distinct CDR3 sequences, of which over 12% were seen once. The ten largest clones take up roughly 4.3% of the sample.

In the ophthalmopathy patients, disease was moderately to severely active, with a Clinical Activity Score of 3 or more, a NOSPECS grade of 4 or more, and a duration of less than 3 months. Patients with uncontrolled infections, other autoimmune diseases, pregnancy or lactation were excluded. Clinical symptoms, serum thyroxine and TRAb, thyroid ultrasound, and orbital computed tomography formed the basis for the diagnoses. Ficoll-Paque density gradient centrifugation was used to isolate PBMCs from 8 to 10 ml of fresh peripheral blood. Trizol reagent was used to extract total RNA, and RNA quality was then checked on an Agilent 2100 Bioanalyzer.

Sequencing input: blood. The chain joins TRBV19 to TRBJ1-2, with the D gene not confidently named. The receptor was isolated from a woman between 35 and 50 years old with Graves' ophthalmopathy. The DNA is as follows: TGTGCCAGTAGTATCGAAATGGCAACTAACTATGGCTACACCTTC. Translation gives CASSIEMATNYGYTF.